The present entry profiles one TCR beta chain with its context. As yet, its antigen is unknown. The data derive from a study of graft-versus-host responses after intestinal transplantation. Data came from immunoSEQ multiplex PCR; TCRdb stores just in-frame clones and leaves some out. The sample consists of over 85,000 clones, about 95% of them appearing once. Germline V gene lookup returns CDR1 MDHEN and CDR2 SYDVKM. V was trimmed by 6 bases and J by 2 bases, leaving 20 bases between them. The CDR3 has 17 residues. Here the sequenced sample was unstimulated CD4+ T cells sorted from spleen or lymph node cells, taken before transplant. The chain couples TRBV28 to TRBJ1-3, with a possible D match to TRBD1 (5 bases). The source of this sequence is a human donor who was the organ donor for an intestinal transplant. The CDR3 nucleotides are TGTGCCAGCAGGCCGGGGGGAGACACGACGGCTGGAAACACCATATATTTT. Amino acids: CASRPGGDTTAGNTIYF.